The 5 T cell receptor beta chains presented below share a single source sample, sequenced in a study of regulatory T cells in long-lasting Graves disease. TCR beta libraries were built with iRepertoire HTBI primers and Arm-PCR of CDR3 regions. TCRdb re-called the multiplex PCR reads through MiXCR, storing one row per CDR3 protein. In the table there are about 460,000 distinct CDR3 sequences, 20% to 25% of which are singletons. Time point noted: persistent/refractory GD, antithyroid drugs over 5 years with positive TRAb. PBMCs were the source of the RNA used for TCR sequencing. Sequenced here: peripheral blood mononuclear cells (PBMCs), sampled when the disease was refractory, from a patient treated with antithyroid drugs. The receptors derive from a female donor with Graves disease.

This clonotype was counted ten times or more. As DNA, the CDR3 is TGTGCCAGTAGTCTCGTAACAGCTAACTATGGCTACACCTTC. It is translated as CASSLVTANYGYTF. The gene calls are TRBV19 and TRBJ1-2; D unclear. Trimming shortened V by 5 bases and J by 0 bases, and 10 bases separated the two germline ends. Germline V gene sequence: CDR1 LNHDA, CDR2 SQIVND (reference sequence). CDR3 size: 14 residues.

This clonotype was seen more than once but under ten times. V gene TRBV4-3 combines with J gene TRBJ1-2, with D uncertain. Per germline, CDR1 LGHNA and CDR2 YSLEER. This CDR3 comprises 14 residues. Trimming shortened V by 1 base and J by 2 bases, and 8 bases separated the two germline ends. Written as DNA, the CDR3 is TGCGCCAGCAGCCAAGGCTTACAGAACTATGGCTACACCTTC. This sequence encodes CASSQGLQNYGYTF.

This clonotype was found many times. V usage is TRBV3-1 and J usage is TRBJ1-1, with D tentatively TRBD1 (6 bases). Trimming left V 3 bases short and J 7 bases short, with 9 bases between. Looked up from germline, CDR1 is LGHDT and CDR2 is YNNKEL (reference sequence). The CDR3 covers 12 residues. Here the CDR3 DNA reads TGTGCCAGCAGCCAGGGACACATTGAAGCTTTCTTT. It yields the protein CASSQGHIEAFF.

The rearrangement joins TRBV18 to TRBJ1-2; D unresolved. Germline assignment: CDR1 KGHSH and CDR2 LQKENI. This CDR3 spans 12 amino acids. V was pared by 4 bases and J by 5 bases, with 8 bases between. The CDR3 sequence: CASSLQEYGYTF. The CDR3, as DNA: TGTGCCAGCTCACTTCAGGAGTATGGCTACACCTTC.

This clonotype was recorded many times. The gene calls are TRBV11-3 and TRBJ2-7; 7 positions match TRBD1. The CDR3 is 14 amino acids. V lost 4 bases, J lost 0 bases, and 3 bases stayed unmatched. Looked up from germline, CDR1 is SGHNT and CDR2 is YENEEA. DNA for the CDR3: TGTGCCAGCAGCTACGGACAGGTCTCCTACGAGCAGTACTTC. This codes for CASSYGQVSYEQYF.